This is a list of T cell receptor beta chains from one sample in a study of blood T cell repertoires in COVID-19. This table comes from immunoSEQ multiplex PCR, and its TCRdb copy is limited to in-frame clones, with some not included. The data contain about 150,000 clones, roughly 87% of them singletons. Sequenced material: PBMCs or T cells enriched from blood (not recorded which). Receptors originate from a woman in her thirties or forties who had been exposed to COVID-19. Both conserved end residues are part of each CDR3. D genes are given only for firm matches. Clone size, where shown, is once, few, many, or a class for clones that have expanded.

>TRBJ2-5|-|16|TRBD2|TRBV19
TGTGCCAGTAGGAGAGATAGCGGGGGAGTCGATGAGACCCAGTACTTC
CASRRDSGGVDETQYF
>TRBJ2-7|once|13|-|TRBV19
TGTGCCAGTAGCGCGACAGGCCAATACGAGCAGTACTTC
CASSATGQYEQYF
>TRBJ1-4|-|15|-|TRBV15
TGTGCCACCAGTCCCGACAGAGCAACTAATGAAAAACTGTTTTTT
CATSPDRATNEKLFF
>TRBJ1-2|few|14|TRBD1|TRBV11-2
TGTGCCAGCAGCATCGGACAGGGTAACTATGGCTACACCTTC
CASSIGQGNYGYTF
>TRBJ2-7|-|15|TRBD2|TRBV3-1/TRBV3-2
TGTGCCAGCAGCCAAGAGAGCGGGAGCTCCTACGAGCAGTACTTC
CASSQESGSSYEQYF
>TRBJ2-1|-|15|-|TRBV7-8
TGTGCCAGCACCCCTAGCGCTAGCTCCTACAATGAGCAGTTCTTC
CASTPSASSYNEQFF
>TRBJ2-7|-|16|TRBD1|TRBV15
TGTGCCACCAGCTTTTTAGCCGGGACAGGGGCTAACGAGCAGTACTTC
CATSFLAGTGANEQYF
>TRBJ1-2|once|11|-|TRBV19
TGTGCCAGTAGTATACGGTATGGCTACACCTTC
CASSIRYGYTF
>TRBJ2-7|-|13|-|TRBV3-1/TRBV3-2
TGTGCCAGCAGCCGACTGAACTCCTACGAGCAGTACTTC
CASSRLNSYEQYF
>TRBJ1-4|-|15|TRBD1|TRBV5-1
TGCGCCAGCAGTTATGCCGGGACAGGGGTTGAAAAACTGTTTTTT
CASSYAGTGVEKLFF
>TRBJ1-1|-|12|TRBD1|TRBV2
TGTGCCAGCAGATCACTTACAGGGGGAGCTTTCTTT
CASRSLTGGAFF
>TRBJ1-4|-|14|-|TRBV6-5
TGTGCCAGCACCTCAGGGCCCAACGATGAAAAACTGTTTTTT
CASTSGPNDEKLFF
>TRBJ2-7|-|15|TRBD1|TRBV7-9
TGTGCCAGCAGCTTAGGGACAGGGTGGTCCTACGAGCAGTACTTC
CASSLGTGWSYEQYF
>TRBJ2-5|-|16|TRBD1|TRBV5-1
TGCGCCAGCAACGGACAGGGGGCAGGGGAGGGAGAGACCCAGTACTTC
CASNGQGAGEGETQYF
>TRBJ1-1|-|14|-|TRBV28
TGTGCCAGCATTAACGGGGGTATGAACACTGAAGCTTTCTTT
CASINGGMNTEAFF
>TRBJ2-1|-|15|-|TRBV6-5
TGTGCCAGCAGTTACTCTATTCAGGCTAACAATGAGCAGTTCTTC
CASSYSIQANNEQFF